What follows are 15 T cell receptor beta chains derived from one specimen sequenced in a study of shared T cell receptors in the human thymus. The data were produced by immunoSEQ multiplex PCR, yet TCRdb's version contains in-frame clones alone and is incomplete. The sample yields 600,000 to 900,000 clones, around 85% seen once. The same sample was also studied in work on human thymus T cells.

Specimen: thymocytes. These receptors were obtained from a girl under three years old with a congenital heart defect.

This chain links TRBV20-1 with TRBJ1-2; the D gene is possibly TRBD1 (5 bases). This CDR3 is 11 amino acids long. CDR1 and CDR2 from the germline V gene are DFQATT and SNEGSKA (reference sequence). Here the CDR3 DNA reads TGCAGGACCCCCAGGGACTATGGCTACACCTTC. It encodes CRTPRDYGYTF.

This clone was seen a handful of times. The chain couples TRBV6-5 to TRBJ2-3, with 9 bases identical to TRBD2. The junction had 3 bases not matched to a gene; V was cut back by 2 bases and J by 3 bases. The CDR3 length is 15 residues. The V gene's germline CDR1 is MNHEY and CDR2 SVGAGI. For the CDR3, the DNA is TGTGCCAGCAGTTACGCGGGGGGGACAACAGATACGCAGTATTTT. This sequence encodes CASSYAGGTTDTQYF.

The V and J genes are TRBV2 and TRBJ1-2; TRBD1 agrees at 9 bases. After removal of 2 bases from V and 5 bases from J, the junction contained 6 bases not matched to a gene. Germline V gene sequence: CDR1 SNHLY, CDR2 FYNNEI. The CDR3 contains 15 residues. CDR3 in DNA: TGTGCCAGCAGTGAAAGGGGGACAGGGAAATATGGCTACACCTTC. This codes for CASSERGTGKYGYTF. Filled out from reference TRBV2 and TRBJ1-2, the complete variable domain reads EPEVTQTPSHQVTQMGQEVILRCVPISNHLYFYWYRQILGQKVEFLVSFYNNEISEKSEIFDDQFSVERPDGSNFTLKIRSTKLEDSAMYFCASSERGTGKYGYTFGSGTRLTVV.

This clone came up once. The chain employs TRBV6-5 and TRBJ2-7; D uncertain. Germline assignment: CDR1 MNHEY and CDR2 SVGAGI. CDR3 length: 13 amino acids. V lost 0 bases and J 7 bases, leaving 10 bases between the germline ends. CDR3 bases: TGTGCCAGCAGTTACTCGATATCGAGGGAGCAGTACTTC. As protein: CASSYSISREQYF.

Written as DNA, the CDR3 is TGTGCCAGTAGTATAGACACCGCGGGACGCAACGCAACTAATGAAAAACTGTTTTTT. The encoded protein is CASSIDTAGRNATNEKLFF. The chain couples TRBV19 to TRBJ1-4; possibly TRBD1 for D (5 bases). Germline CDR1 is LNHDA and CDR2 is SQIVND (reference sequence). The CDR3 consists of 19 residues. V lost 0 bases and J 0 bases, leaving 17 bases between the germline ends.

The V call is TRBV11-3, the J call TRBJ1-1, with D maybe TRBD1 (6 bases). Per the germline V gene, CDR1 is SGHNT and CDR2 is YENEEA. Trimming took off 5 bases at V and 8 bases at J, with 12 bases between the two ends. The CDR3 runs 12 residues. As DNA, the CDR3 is TGTGCCAGCAGCCGCAGCAGGGGCGAAGCTTTCTTT. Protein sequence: CASSRSRGEAFF.

As DNA, the CDR3 is TGTGCCAGCCACAAGGGGACAGGGGGAAGGTACCTCCCGAACACTGAAGCTTTCTTT. This encodes CASHKGTGGRYLPNTEAFF. V gene TRBV2 combines with J gene TRBJ1-1, with TRBD1 identical over 11 bases. Trimming at V came to 8 bases and at J to 1 base, leaving 18 bases not matched to a gene. Looked up from germline, CDR1 is SNHLY and CDR2 is FYNNEI. The CDR3 is made up of 19 amino acids. Full variable domain (outside the CDR3, taken from reference TRBV2 and TRBJ1-1): EPEVTQTPSHQVTQMGQEVILRCVPISNHLYFYWYRQILGQKVEFLVSFYNNEISEKSEIFDDQFSVERPDGSNFTLKIRSTKLEDSAMYFCASHKGTGGRYLPNTEAFFGQGTRLTVV.

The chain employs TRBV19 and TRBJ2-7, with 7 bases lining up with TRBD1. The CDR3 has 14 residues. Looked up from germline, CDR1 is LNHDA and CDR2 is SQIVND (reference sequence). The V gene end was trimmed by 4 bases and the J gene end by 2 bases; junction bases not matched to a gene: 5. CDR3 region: CASSRDTGAYEQYF. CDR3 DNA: TGTGCCAGTAGTAGGGACACAGGGGCCTACGAGCAGTACTTC.

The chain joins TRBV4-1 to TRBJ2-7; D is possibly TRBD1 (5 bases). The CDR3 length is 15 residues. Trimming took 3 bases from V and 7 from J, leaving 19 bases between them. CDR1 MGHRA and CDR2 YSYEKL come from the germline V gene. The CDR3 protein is CASSQGQSAVGEQYF. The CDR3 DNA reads TGCGCCAGCAGCCAGGGGCAGAGTGCCGTAGGGGAGCAGTACTTC.

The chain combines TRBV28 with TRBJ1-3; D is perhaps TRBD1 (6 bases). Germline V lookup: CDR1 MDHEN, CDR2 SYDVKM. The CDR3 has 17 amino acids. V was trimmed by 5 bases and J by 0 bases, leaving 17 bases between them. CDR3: CASSPFPDSNSGNTIYF. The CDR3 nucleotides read TGTGCCAGCAGTCCATTTCCGGACAGCAACTCTGGAAACACCATATATTTT.

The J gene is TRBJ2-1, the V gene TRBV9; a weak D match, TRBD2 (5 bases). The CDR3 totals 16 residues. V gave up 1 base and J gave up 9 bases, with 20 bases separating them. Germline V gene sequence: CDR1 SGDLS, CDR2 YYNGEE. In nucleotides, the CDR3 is TGTGCCAGCAGCGTAACCCTTGGACCCGGAGGCGGTGAGCAGTTCTTC. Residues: CASSVTLGPGGGEQFF.

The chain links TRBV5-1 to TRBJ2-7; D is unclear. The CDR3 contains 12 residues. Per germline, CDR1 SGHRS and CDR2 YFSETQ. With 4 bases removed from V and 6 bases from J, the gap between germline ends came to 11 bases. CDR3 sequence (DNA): TGCGCCAGCAGCCCCTCTAGAGCCGAGCAGTACTTC. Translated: CASSPSRAEQYF. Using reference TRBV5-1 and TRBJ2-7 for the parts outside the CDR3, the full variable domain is KAGVTQTPRYLIKTRGQQVTLSCSPISGHRSVSWYQQTPGQGLQFLFEYFSETQRNKGNFPGRFSGRQFSNSRSEMNVSTLELGDSALYLCASSPSRAEQYFGPGTRLTVT.

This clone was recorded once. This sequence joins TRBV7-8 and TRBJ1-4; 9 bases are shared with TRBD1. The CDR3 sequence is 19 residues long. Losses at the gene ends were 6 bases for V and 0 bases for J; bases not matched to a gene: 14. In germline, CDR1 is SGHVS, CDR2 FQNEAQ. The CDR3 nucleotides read TGTGCCAGCAGGACAACTACAGGGGGCCCCCTAACAACTAATGAAAAACTGTTTTTT. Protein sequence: CASRTTTGGPLTTNEKLFF.

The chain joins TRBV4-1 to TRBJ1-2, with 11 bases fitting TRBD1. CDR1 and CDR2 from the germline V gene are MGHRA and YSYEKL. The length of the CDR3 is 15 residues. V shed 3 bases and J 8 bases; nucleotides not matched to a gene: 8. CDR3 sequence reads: CASSHPMDRGRGYTF. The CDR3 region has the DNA TGCGCCAGCAGCCATCCCATGGACAGGGGGCGCGGCTACACCTTC.

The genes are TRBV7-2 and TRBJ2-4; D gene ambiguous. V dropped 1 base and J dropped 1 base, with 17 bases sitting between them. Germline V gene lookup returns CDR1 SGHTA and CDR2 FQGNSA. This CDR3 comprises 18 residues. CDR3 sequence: CASSLDQRYPMAKNIQYF. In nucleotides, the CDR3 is TGTGCCAGCAGCTTAGATCAGAGGTATCCCATGGCCAAAAACATTCAGTACTTC.